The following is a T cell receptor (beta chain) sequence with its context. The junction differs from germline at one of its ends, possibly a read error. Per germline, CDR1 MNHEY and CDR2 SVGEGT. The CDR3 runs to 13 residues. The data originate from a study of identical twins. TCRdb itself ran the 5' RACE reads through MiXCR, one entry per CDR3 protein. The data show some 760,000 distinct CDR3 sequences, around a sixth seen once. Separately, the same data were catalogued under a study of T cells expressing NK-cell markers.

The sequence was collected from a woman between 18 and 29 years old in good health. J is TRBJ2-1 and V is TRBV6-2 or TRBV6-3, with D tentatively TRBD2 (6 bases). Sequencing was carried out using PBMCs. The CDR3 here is CASNPTSYHEQFF. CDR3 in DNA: TGTGCCAGCAACCCAACTAGCTACCATGAGCAGTTCTTC.